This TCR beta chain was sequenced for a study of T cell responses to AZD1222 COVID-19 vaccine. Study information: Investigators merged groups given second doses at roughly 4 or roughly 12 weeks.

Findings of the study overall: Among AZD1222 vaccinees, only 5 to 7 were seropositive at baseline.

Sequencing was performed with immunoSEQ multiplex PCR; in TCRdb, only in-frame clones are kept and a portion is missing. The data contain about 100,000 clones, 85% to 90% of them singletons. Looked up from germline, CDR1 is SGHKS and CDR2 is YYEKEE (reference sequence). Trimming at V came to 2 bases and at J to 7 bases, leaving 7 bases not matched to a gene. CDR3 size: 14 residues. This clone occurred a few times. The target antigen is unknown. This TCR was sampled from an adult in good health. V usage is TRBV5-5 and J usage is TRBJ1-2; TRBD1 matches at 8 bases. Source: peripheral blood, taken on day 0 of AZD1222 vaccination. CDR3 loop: CASSLPGTGRGYTF. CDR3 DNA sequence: TGTGCCAGCAGCTTACCCGGGACAGGTCGTGGCTACACCTTC.